This TCR beta chain was retrieved from a study of cytomegalovirus exposure and HLA in healthy donors. Study-wide context: Among the approximately 380 donors who were genotyped, over 70% fell in the genetic ancestry cluster that is associated with self-reported Caucasian donors. The study's findings and limits: Among TCR beta chains, those listed as cytomegalovirus-associated numbered 164. Testing in vitro showed a few CMV-associated chains specific for CMV antigens. Researchers reported in a later analysis that a missense DCLRE1C variant was tied to TCR beta V- and J-gene trimming.

Both 60 Vbeta primers and 13 Jbeta primers went into the PCR. The data were produced by immunoSEQ multiplex PCR, yet TCRdb's version contains in-frame clones alone and is incomplete. The sample consists of 190,000 or so clones, less than 85% of them appearing once. This clone was detected a few times. What it binds is unknown. J gave up 8 bases and V 6 bases, and 15 bases lay outside the gene matches. Germline V gives CDR1 MNHEY, CDR2 SVGAGI. The CDR3 runs to 15 residues. This clonotype was obtained from a girl aged 5-17 years in good health and CMV-seropositive. This chain joins TRBV6-5 and TRBJ1-2, with 7 bases that match TRBD1. Material for sequencing was PBMCs. The CDR3 reads CASRLTRTGGGGYTF. DNA of the CDR3: TGTGCCAGCAGACTCACCCGGACCGGAGGGGGCGGCTACACCTTC.